The source of this T cell receptor beta chain is a study of blood T cell repertoires in COVID-19. In the original workflow: Quantification of nucleated cells was approximated via reference gene primer amplification. Using immunoSEQ multiplex PCR, the repertoire was profiled, and TCRdb retains in-frame clones only, with some absent. That table supplies the V and J calls and clone size; D and trimming were determined from the DNA. The sample lists 300,000 to 400,000 clones; roughly 85% were seen once. Participant ages covered roughly 18 to 90 years across 24 US areas. Participants classified as exposed had met a COVID-19 case within 2 weeks before study entry. The source of this sequence is a woman in her 30s who had been exposed to COVID-19. The material sequenced was PBMCs or T cells enriched from blood (not recorded which).

The CDR3 protein is CASSIQLRGEQYF. Written as DNA, the CDR3 is TGTGCCAGTAGTATCCAACTTAGGGGCGAGCAGTACTTC. The chain employs TRBV19 and TRBJ2-7; TRBD1 is a possible D gene (5 bases). Germline assignment: CDR1 LNHDA and CDR2 SQIVND (reference sequence). CDR3 length equals 13 residues. V was cut by 3 bases and J by 6 bases, with 12 bases left in between.